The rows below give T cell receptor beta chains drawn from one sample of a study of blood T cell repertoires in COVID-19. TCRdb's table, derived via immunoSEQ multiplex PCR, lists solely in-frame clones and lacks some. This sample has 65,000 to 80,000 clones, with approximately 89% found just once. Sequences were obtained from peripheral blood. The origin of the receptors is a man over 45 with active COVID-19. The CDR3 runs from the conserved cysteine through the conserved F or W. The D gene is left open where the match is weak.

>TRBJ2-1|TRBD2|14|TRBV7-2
CASSLGGRASGQFF
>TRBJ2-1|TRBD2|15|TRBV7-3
CASSPRLAGGDEQFF
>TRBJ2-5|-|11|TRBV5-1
CASGEQETQYF
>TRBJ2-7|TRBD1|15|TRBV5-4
CASSLARQGPYEQYF
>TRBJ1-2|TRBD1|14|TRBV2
CASSGTGGVDGYTF
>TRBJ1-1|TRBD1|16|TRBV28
CASSPHTGGQGTEAFF
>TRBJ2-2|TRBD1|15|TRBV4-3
CASSAGTGYTGELFF
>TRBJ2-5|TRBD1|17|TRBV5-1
CASSSGTWTGAEETQYF
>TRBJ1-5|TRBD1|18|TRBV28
CASSLLRGHRRSFQPQHF
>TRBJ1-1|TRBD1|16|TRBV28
CASSRPGTGRNTEAFF
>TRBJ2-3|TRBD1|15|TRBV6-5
CASSLRTGGTDTQYF
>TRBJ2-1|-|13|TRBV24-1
CATSRINYNEQFF
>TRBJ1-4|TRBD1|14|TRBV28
CASSPGGANEKLFF
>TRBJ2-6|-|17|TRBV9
CASSVAGADSGANVLTF
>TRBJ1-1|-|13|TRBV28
CASSLGSNTEAFF
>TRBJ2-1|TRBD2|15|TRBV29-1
CSVEVGGRASDEQFF
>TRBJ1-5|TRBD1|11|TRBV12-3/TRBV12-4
CASSGDSTQHF
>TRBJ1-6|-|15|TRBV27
CASSLAGAQNSPLHF
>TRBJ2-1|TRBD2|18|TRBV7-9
CASSLPSGGYIGDNEQFF
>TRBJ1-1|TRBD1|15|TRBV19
CASSKGAAFDTEAFF
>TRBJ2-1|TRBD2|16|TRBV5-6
CASSLRTSPKNNEQFF
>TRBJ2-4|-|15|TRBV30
CAVRPGGQTENIQYF